These 2 T cell receptor beta chains share one sample of origin, sequenced in a study of PD-1 blockade in classical Hodgkin lymphoma. The repertoire was sequenced with immunoSEQ multiplex PCR; TCRdb's copy has only in-frame clones and lacks some. The sample has tens of thousands of clones; 76% are singletons. Every patient relapsed after autologous stem cell transplantation, and brentuximab vedotin exposure varied. The sample consisted of peripheral blood mononuclear cells (PBMCs), taken at baseline. The receptors come from a human donor with classical Hodgkin lymphoma.

This clone occurred many times. The genes are TRBV9 and TRBJ1-3; D is undetermined. V lost 0 bases and J lost 6, with 4 bases in between. This CDR3 has 12 residues. CDR1 is SGDLS, CDR2 YYNGEE, per germline. In nucleotides, the CDR3 is TGTGCCAGCAGCGTAGAGGAAAACACCATATATTTT. Translated, it gives CASSVEENTIYF.

This clone was picked up one time. The chain combines TRBV4-2 with TRBJ2-2, with TRBD2 matching 7 bases. This CDR3 comprises 17 residues. After removal of 1 base from V and 4 bases from J, the junction contained 9 bases not matched to a gene. Looked up from germline, CDR1 is LGHNA and CDR2 is YNFKEQ. The DNA of the CDR3 is TGTGCCAGCAGCCAAGCGGTCCGGGAGGCAGGCACCGGGGAGCTGTTTTTT. Translated, it gives CASSQAVREAGTGELFF.